This entry lists 32 T cell receptor beta chains sequenced from one sample in a study of lymphopenia after photon versus proton radiotherapy. The repertoire was sequenced with immunoSEQ multiplex PCR; TCRdb's copy has only in-frame clones and lacks some. The sample contains around 53,000 clones, around 82% of which appear only once. The sequenced sample was peripheral blood, obtained from a patient treated with photon-based radiotherapy. All receptors derive from a man over 45 with gastric cancer.

The CDR3 sequence: CASSYGGTPYF. The DNA for the CDR3 is TGTGCCAGCAGTTACGGGGGGACACCGTACTTC. V gene TRBV6-5 combines with J gene TRBJ2-7; D may match TRBD1 or TRBD2 (6 bases each). The CDR3 runs 11 residues. The ends were cut back, 2 bases at V and 12 bases at J, with 11 bases in the middle. The germline V gene encodes CDR1 MNHEY and CDR2 SVGAGI.

In this sample, this clone turned up once. The rearrangement joins TRBV11-2 to TRBJ2-5; no clear D. Germline loops: CDR1 SGHAT, CDR2 FQNNGV. CDR3 length: 12 amino acids. The V end was cut by 0 bases, the J end by 4 bases, with 3 bases between. The CDR3 is CASSLEGETQYF. The DNA of the CDR3 is TGTGCCAGCAGCTTAGAAGGAGAGACCCAGTACTTC.

This clone has a handful of counts. The chain recombines TRBV10-3 with TRBJ2-7, with 7 positions matching TRBD1. V dropped 5 bases and J dropped 5; count of bases not matched to a gene: 12. CDR3 length equals 15 residues. Germline V gene data show CDR1 as ENHRY and CDR2 as SYGVKD. For the CDR3, the DNA is TGTGCCATCAGTCCATATAACAGGGGAATGGACGAGCAGTACTTC. Protein: CAISPYNRGMDEQYF.

This rearrangement joins TRBV2 to TRBJ1-5; unclear D gene. V was cut by 3 bases and J by 0 bases, with 21 bases left in between. The CDR3 is made up of 19 amino acids. Germline CDR1 is SNHLY and CDR2 is FYNNEI. The CDR3 here is CASSEDPRRRWNSNQPQHF. The CDR3 region has the DNA TGTGCCAGCAGTGAGGACCCACGGCGTCGGTGGAATAGCAATCAGCCCCAGCATTTT. The full variable domain, with the rest looked up from reference TRBV2 and TRBJ1-5, is EPEVTQTPSHQVTQMGQEVILRCVPISNHLYFYWYRQILGQKVEFLVSFYNNEISEKSEIFDDQFSVERPDGSNFTLKIRSTKLEDSAMYFCASSEDPRRRWNSNQPQHFGDGTRLSIL.

In this sample, this clone turned up a few times. The CDR3: CASRSLAAGDNEQFF. CDR3 nucleotide sequence: TGTGCCAGCAGGTCACTAGCGGCAGGGGACAATGAGCAGTTCTTC. The V call is TRBV6-5, the J call TRBJ2-1; 8 bases line up with TRBD2. CDR1 MNHEY and CDR2 SVGAGI come from the germline V gene. This CDR3 region has 15 residues. V was clipped by 6 bases and J by 5 bases; unmatched bases: 9.

The sample holds a few counts of this clone. The chain recombines TRBV6-1 with TRBJ1-2; D uncertain. The germline V gene encodes CDR1 MNHNS and CDR2 SASEGT. The CDR3 runs 15 residues. Deletions cut 4 bases from V and 5 bases from J, with 17 bases between. CDR3 coding DNA: TGTGCCAGCAGTGTTGCAACCATGGCTGGGTATGGCTACACCTTC. This sequence encodes CASSVATMAGYGYTF.

By frequency in the sample, this clone is medium-sized. The DNA of the CDR3 is TGTGCCAGCAGTCTCTCGGGGTTAAGAGGCTACACCTTC. Its protein is CASSLSGLRGYTF. The chain couples TRBV5-6 to TRBJ1-2; D uncertain. The germline V gene encodes CDR1 SGHDT and CDR2 YYEEEE. The V end was cut by 5 bases, the J end by 8 bases, with 16 bases between. The CDR3 contains 13 residues.

The V and J genes are TRBV30 and TRBJ2-1; D is perhaps TRBD1 or TRBD2 (5 bases each). The CDR3 is made up of 10 amino acids. V lost 7 bases and J lost 9, with 10 bases in between. Germline V gene sequence: CDR1 GTSNPN, CDR2 SVGIG (reference sequence). The CDR3 reads CAFGGGEQFF. Written as DNA, the CDR3 is TGTGCCTTTGGTGGGGGTGAGCAGTTCTTC. Full variable domain (outside the CDR3, taken from reference TRBV30 and TRBJ2-1): SQTIHQWPATLVQPVGSPLSLECTVEGTSNPNLYWYRQAAGRGLQLLFYSVGIGQISSEVPQNLSASRPQDRQFILSSKKLLLSDSGFYLCAFGGGEQFFGPGTRLTVL.

The rearrangement joins TRBV9 to TRBJ2-2; 10 bases line up with TRBD2. Germline CDR1 reads SGDLS; CDR2 reads YYNGEE. V dropped 0 bases and J dropped 4; count of bases not matched to a gene: 9. CDR3 length: 18 residues. The CDR3 nucleotides read TGTGCCAGCAGCGTAGCCAGCGGGAGGGCCGGTGGCACCGGGGAGCTGTTTTTT. Protein: CASSVASGRAGGTGELFF.

V and J are TRBV15 and TRBJ2-3; 10 nucleotides agree with TRBD2. V lost 6 bases, J lost 8 bases, and 14 bases stayed unmatched. This CDR3 is 16 amino acids long. Germline V gene sequence: CDR1 LNHNV, CDR2 YYDKDF (reference sequence). CDR3 residues: CATSVGSSGSGVTQYF. The CDR3 DNA reads as TGTGCCACCAGTGTTGGTTCTAGCGGGAGCGGGGTTACGCAGTATTTT.

V usage is TRBV28 and J usage is TRBJ1-2, with TRBD1 matching over 10 bases. V was pared by 6 bases and J by 10 bases, with 8 bases of the junction left unmatched. The CDR3 is 13 amino acids. Per germline, CDR1 MDHEN and CDR2 SYDVKM. CDR3 coding DNA: TGTGCCAGCAGACCCGGGACAGGGGTCGACTACACCTTC. This sequence encodes CASRPGTGVDYTF.

The gene calls are TRBV28 and TRBJ2-1, with TRBD2 identical over 7 bases. Germline V gives CDR1 MDHEN, CDR2 SYDVKM. J was trimmed by 4 bases and V by 8 bases; bases with no gene match: 17. The CDR3 has 17 residues. DNA for the CDR3: TGTGCCAGCGTACTTGGCGGGATCAGCGGGACGTACAATGAGCAGTTCTTC. It is translated as CASVLGGISGTYNEQFF. The full variable domain, with the rest looked up from reference TRBV28 and TRBJ2-1, is DVKVTQSSRYLVKRTGEKVFLECVQDMDHENMFWYRQDPGLGLRLIYFSYDVKMKEKGDIPEGYSVSREKKERFSLILESASTNQTSMYLCASVLGGISGTYNEQFFGPGTRLTVL.

The J gene is TRBJ1-1, the V gene TRBV28; no clear D. This CDR3 contains 13 residues. The germline gives CDR1 MDHEN, CDR2 SYDVKM. V was clipped by 4 bases and J by 1 base, with 7 bases between them. Written as DNA, the CDR3 is TGTGCCAGCAGTTCCAGGTGGAACACTGAAGCTTTCTTT. This codes for CASSSRWNTEAFF.

About this clone: This sample includes further DNA sequences coding for the same CDR3. The chain recombines TRBV5-5 with TRBJ1-4; unclear D gene. The CDR3 consists of 13 residues. Deletions cut 2 bases from V and 0 bases from J, with 2 bases between. Germline CDR1 reads SGHKS; CDR2 reads YYEKEE (reference sequence). The CDR3: CASSLATNEKLFF. In DNA form, the CDR3 reads TGTGCCAGCAGCTTAGCAACTAATGAAAAACTGTTTTTT.

V usage is TRBV5-4 and J usage is TRBJ2-3; no reliable D call. Germline CDR1 SGHNT, CDR2 YYREEE (reference sequence). Deletions cut 2 bases from V and 5 bases from J, with 12 bases between. The CDR3 contains 14 residues. The CDR3, as DNA: TGTGCCAGCAGCTTACCGAGGACGGGAGATACGCAGTATTTT. Protein sequence: CASSLPRTGDTQYF.

This clone was detected a few times. V is TRBV4-1 and J is TRBJ2-3; 11 positions match TRBD2. The germline V gene encodes CDR1 MGHRA and CDR2 YSYEKL. The CDR3 extends over 16 amino acids. V was clipped by 1 base and J by 4 bases; unmatched bases: 4. CDR3: CASSQGLAGGSDTQYF. The CDR3 nucleotides read TGCGCCAGCAGCCAAGGATTAGCGGGAGGGTCAGATACGCAGTATTTT.

Here the CDR3 reads CASSAPGEQYF. CDR3 nucleotide sequence: TGCGCCAGCAGCGCGCCGGGGGAGCAGTACTTC. The rearrangement uses TRBV5-1 and TRBJ2-7; a weak D match, TRBD2 (5 bases). The germline V gene encodes CDR1 SGHRS and CDR2 YFSETQ. The CDR3 length is 11 residues. Trimming took off 4 bases at V and 7 bases at J, with 9 bases between the two ends.

The V and J genes are TRBV11-2 and TRBJ2-1; 7 bases fit TRBD2. The germline gives CDR1 SGHAT, CDR2 FQNNGV. After removal of 1 base from V and 4 bases from J, the junction contained 7 bases not matched to a gene. The length of the CDR3 is 16 residues. CDR3 region: CASSLVFGTTYNEQFF. The CDR3 DNA is TGTGCCAGCAGCTTAGTTTTCGGGACTACATACAATGAGCAGTTCTTC.

The chain is built from TRBV27 and TRBJ2-1; 7 bases match TRBD2. This CDR3 has 14 amino acids. Germline V gene data show CDR1 as MNHEY and CDR2 as SMNVEV (reference sequence). V lost 5 bases, J lost 6 bases, and 7 bases stayed unmatched. The CDR3 nucleotides read TGTGCCAGCAGTCGCCCTAGCGGAGGCAATGAGCAGTTCTTC. Residues: CASSRPSGGNEQFF.

The rearrangement joins TRBV28 to TRBJ1-4; D may be TRBD1 (5 bases). CDR1 is MDHEN, CDR2 SYDVKM, per germline. This CDR3 has 15 residues. V lost 4 bases, J lost 0 bases, and 9 bases lay in between. The CDR3 DNA sequence: TGTGCCAGCAGTTCGACAGCTGCAACTAATGAAAAACTGTTTTTT. This codes for CASSSTAATNEKLFF.

The chain links TRBV9 to TRBJ1-1; no clear D. From germline, CDR1 is SGDLS and CDR2 YYNGEE. Between the trimmed V and J ends, which lost 4 bases and 5 bases, there was a span of 12 bases. This CDR3 region has 13 residues. In nucleotides, the CDR3 is TGTGCCAGCAGCCCCACGACGGGGACTGAAGCTTTCTTT. As protein: CASSPTTGTEAFF.

This rearrangement joins TRBV5-6 to TRBJ2-1; 8 nucleotides agree with TRBD2. Germline V gene lookup returns CDR1 SGHDT and CDR2 YYEEEE. The CDR3 has 15 residues. With 2 bases clipped from V and 3 bases from J, the junction kept 4 bases outside the gene matches. The CDR3 here is CASSFALAGYNEQFF. The DNA of the CDR3 is TGTGCCAGCAGCTTTGCGCTAGCGGGCTACAATGAGCAGTTCTTC.

This clone was observed a few times. This sequence joins TRBV9 and TRBJ2-7, with D possibly being TRBD2 (6 bases). Per germline, CDR1 SGDLS and CDR2 YYNGEE. The CDR3 extends over 14 amino acids. Trimming removed 3 bases at V and 5 bases at J, with 15 bases between. The chain's CDR3 is CASSAAGSSNEQYF. CDR3 in DNA: TGTGCCAGCAGCGCAGCCGGGAGCTCTAACGAGCAGTACTTC.

The chain uses TRBV4-3 and TRBJ1-6; TRBD1 might be the D (6 bases). The CDR3 sequence is 20 residues long. The V end lost 0 bases, the J end lost 3 bases, and 21 bases lay between the germline ends. Germline CDR1 LGHNA, CDR2 YSLEER. The CDR3 DNA sequence: TGCGCCAGCAGCCAAGAAGGAGGGGGGGACCCAAGCTTCTATAATTCACCCCTCCACTTT. This gives the protein CASSQEGGGDPSFYNSPLHF.

The chain links TRBV6-6 to TRBJ2-2; unclear D gene. The CDR3 is 15 residues long. Germline assignment: CDR1 MNHNY and CDR2 SVGAGI (reference sequence). Trimming pared 6 bases from V and 0 bases from J, leaving 11 bases between. As DNA, the CDR3 is TGTGCCAGCAGCCCTCGTTCTGCGAACACCGGGGAGCTGTTTTTT. Translation: CASSPRSANTGELFF.

The chain combines TRBV18 with TRBJ2-7; 7 nucleotides agree with TRBD1. The CDR3 runs 17 residues. The germline V gene has CDR1 KGHSH and CDR2 LQKENI. The V gene end was trimmed by 3 bases and the J gene end by 2 bases; junction bases not matched to a gene: 13. In DNA form, the CDR3 reads TGTGCCAGCTCACCGCAATCTCCCGGGACAGCGGCCTACGAGCAGTACTTC. This translates into CASSPQSPGTAAYEQYF.

The rearrangement links TRBV7-2 to TRBJ2-1; D is possibly TRBD2 (6 bases). The V end lost 0 bases, the J end lost 0 bases, and 9 bases lay between the germline ends. This CDR3 contains 16 residues. Germline V CDR1 and CDR2: SGHTA, FQGNSA. The DNA of the CDR3 is TGTGCCAGCAGCTTAGCGTCGGGGGTCTCCTACAATGAGCAGTTCTTC. Translated, it gives CASSLASGVSYNEQFF.

The table lists this clone with a count of one. This rearrangement joins TRBV5-1 to TRBJ2-3; the D is unclear. The CDR3 has 17 residues. Trimming took 0 bases from V and 3 from J, leaving 17 bases between them. CDR1 is SGHRS, CDR2 YFSETQ, per germline. The CDR3 loop is CASSLDWGKSRTDTQYF. The CDR3 DNA reads as TGCGCCAGCAGCTTGGATTGGGGAAAAAGTAGAACAGATACGCAGTATTTT.

This sequence joins TRBV5-4 and TRBJ1-5, with D perhaps matching TRBD1 (5 bases). This CDR3 contains 14 residues. CDR1 SGHNT and CDR2 YYREEE come from the germline V gene (reference sequence). The ends were cut back, 0 bases at V and 6 bases at J, with 10 bases in the middle. The CDR3 sequence is CASSLDGGFQPQHF. In nucleotides, the CDR3 is TGTGCCAGCAGCTTGGATGGGGGTTTTCAGCCCCAGCATTTT.

The V and J genes are TRBV4-1 and TRBJ1-2; 9 bases map to TRBD1. The CDR3 contains 16 residues. Trimming cost V 1 base and J 4 bases; bases outside gene matches: 7. CDR1 is MGHRA and CDR2 is YSYEKL in the germline V gene. The CDR3 coding sequence is TGCGCCAGCAGCCAAGGTGGGGGACAGGGAATCTATGGCTACACCTTC. This gives the protein CASSQGGGQGIYGYTF.

The chain couples TRBV10-1 to TRBJ1-3; D remains unclear. CDR3 length: 15 residues. Germline values: CDR1 WNHNN, CDR2 SYGVQD (reference sequence). Trimming took 4 bases from V and 0 from J, leaving 10 bases between them. The CDR3 coding sequence is TGCGCCAGCAGTGTTGACGGGAGCTCTGGAAACACCATATATTTT. Amino acid sequence: CASSVDGSSGNTIYF.

The gene calls are TRBV5-4 and TRBJ1-2; D is undetermined. The V gene lost 0 bases and the J gene lost 3 bases, with 12 bases spanning the gap. Per germline, CDR1 SGHNT and CDR2 YYREEE (reference sequence). This CDR3 comprises 15 residues. The DNA for the CDR3 is TGTGCCAGCAGCTTGGACTCCGGGCCGTACTATGGCTACACCTTC. Its protein product is CASSLDSGPYYGYTF.